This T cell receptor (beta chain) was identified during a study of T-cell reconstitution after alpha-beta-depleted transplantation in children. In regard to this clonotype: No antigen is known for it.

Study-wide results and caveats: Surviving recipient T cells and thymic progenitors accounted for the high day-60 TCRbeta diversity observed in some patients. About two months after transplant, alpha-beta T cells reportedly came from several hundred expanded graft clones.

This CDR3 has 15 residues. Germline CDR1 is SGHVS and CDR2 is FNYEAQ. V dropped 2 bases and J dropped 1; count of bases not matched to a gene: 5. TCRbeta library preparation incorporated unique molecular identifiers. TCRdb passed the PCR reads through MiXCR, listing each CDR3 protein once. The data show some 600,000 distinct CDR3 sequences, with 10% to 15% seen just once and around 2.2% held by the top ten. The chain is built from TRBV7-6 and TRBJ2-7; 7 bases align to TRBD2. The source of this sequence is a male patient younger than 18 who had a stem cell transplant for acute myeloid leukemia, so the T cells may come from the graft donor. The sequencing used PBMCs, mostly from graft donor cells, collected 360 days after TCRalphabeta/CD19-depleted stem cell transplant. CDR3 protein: CASSLSRGGSYEQYF. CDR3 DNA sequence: TGTGCCAGCAGCTTAAGTCGGGGAGGGTCCTACGAGCAGTACTTC.